The 12 T cell receptor beta chains below all came from one sample that was sequenced in a study of beta chain features in type 1 diabetes. The study reverse transcribed the entire isolated RNA, so it sequenced expressed TCRB transcripts. Libraries were prepared by immunoSEQ multiplex PCR; TCRdb keeps only in-frame clonotypes and omits some of them. The table records 240,000 or so clones, 25% to 35% of them present only once. The material sequenced was central memory CD4+ T cells from blood. These receptors all stem from a man aged 25-40 years in good health.

This clone was detected only a few times. J is TRBJ2-3 and V is TRBV7-2, with D tentatively TRBD1 (5 bases). Trimming stripped 5 bases from V and 1 base from J, with 10 bases between. This CDR3 has 14 residues. Germline V CDR1 and CDR2: SGHTA, FQGNSA. This CDR3 is CASSPGRGTDTQYF. CDR3 bases: TGTGCCAGCAGCCCCGGCAGGGGCACAGATACGCAGTATTTT.

This clone was observed a handful of times. The gene calls are TRBV7-8 and TRBJ2-3, with D possibly TRBD2 on 6 matching bases. This CDR3 region has 13 residues. Germline lookup yields CDR1 SGHVS and CDR2 FQNEAQ. Trimming took 5 bases from V and 3 from J, leaving 9 bases between them. CDR3: CASSAGTTDTQYF. The CDR3 DNA is TGTGCCAGCAGCGCCGGGACTACAGATACGCAGTATTTT.

The chain uses TRBV5-6 and TRBJ1-1, with 7 nucleotides matching TRBD1. CDR3 size: 14 residues. After removal of 5 bases from V and 1 base from J, the junction contained 5 bases not matched to a gene. The germline CDR1 and CDR2 sequences are SGHDT and YYEEEE. CDR3 protein: CASRRQGPNTEAFF. As DNA, the CDR3 is TGTGCCAGCAGACGACAGGGACCGAACACTGAAGCTTTCTTT.

Comments on this clone: This may be a read error: a much more frequent sequence differs by one nucleotide. This specimen includes other DNA sequences encoding the same CDR3. The chain employs TRBV9 and TRBJ2-3, with D possibly being TRBD2 (6 bases). CDR1 and CDR2 from the germline V gene are SGDLS and YYNGEE. The CDR3 consists of 15 residues. Between the trimmed V and J ends, which lost 0 bases and 1 base, there was a span of 9 bases. The CDR3 spells CASSVGRAGTDTQYF. In DNA form, the CDR3 reads TGTGCCAGCAGCGTAGGGAGGGCCGGCACAGATACGCAGTATTTT.

This clone is medium-sized within its sample. The V call is TRBV5-4, the J call TRBJ2-1, with 9 bases matching TRBD2. CDR1 and CDR2 from the germline V gene are SGHNT and YYREEE (reference sequence). The ends lost 4 bases at V and 6 bases at J; junction bases unmatched: 14. This CDR3 has 17 residues. The DNA for the CDR3 is TGTGCCAGCAGCCCGAGGCTCCGGACTAGCGCATTCAATGAGCAGTTCTTC. Protein sequence: CASSPRLRTSAFNEQFF. The complete variable domain, with remaining parts taken from reference TRBV5-4 and TRBJ2-1, reads ETGVTQSPTHLIKTRGQQVTLRCSSQSGHNTVSWYQQALGQGPQFIFQYYREEENGRGNFPPRFSGLQFPNYSSELNVNALELDDSALYLCASSPRLRTSAFNEQFFGPGTRLTVL.

As regards this clone: One end of the junction does not line up with germline, which may come from a read error. The sample carries other DNA sequences with the same CDR3. J is TRBJ1-1 and V is TRBV7-2; D remains ambiguous. The CDR3 contains 13 residues. Germline CDR1 is SGHTA and CDR2 is FQGNSA. CDR3 coding DNA: TGTGCAAGCAGCCGAGGAGAGGTGACTGAAGCTTTCTTT. This encodes CASSRGEVTEAFF.

The chain combines TRBV11-2 with TRBJ1-5; D is unclear. V was shortened by 4 bases and J by 4 bases, with 14 bases between the two germline ends. The germline V gene encodes CDR1 SGHAT and CDR2 FQNNGV. The CDR3 has 15 amino acids. CDR3 sequence (DNA): TGTGCCAGCAGCTCTGGTCGAATAAGGAATCAGCCCCAGCATTTT. It translates to CASSSGRIRNQPQHF.

This clone has a single count. The chain couples TRBV27 to TRBJ2-5, with TRBD2 matching 8 bases. Germline lookup yields CDR1 MNHEY and CDR2 SMNVEV (reference sequence). The CDR3 length is 12 residues. CDR3 nucleotide sequence: TGTGGGGTCGGGGGGACTAGGGAGACCCAGTACTTC. Residues: CGVGGTRETQYF.

J is TRBJ1-2 and V is TRBV4-3, with D unclear. V lost 5 bases and J lost 8, with 15 bases in between. Germline assignment: CDR1 LGHNA and CDR2 YSLEER. This CDR3 region has 13 residues. The CDR3 reads CASSSEEFIGYTF. CDR3 nucleotides: TGCGCCAGCAGCTCCGAGGAGTTCATCGGCTACACCTTC.

The rearrangement joins TRBV29-1 to TRBJ2-7; the D gene is possibly TRBD1 (6 bases). With 4 bases removed from V and 5 bases from J, the gap between germline ends came to 12 bases. There are 12 residues in the CDR3. Germline V gives CDR1 SQVTM, CDR2 ANQGSEA. The CDR3 is CSVGVGADEQYF. In nucleotides, the CDR3 is TGCAGCGTTGGAGTGGGGGCGGACGAGCAGTACTTC.

The CDR3 DNA is TGCAGCGTTGAAACCGGGGGGGAAGAGACCCAGTACTTC. It specifies CSVETGGEETQYF. The chain recombines TRBV29-1 with TRBJ2-5, with 8 bases aligning to TRBD2. The ends lost 2 bases at V and 3 bases at J; junction bases unmatched: 2. The CDR3 spans 13 residues. Germline CDR1 SQVTM, CDR2 ANQGSEA. Full variable domain (outside the CDR3, taken from reference TRBV29-1 and TRBJ2-5): SAVISQKPSRDICQRGTSLTIQCQVDSQVTMMFWYRQQPGQSLTLIATANQGSEATYESGFVIDKFPISRPNLTFSTLTVSNMSPEDSSIYLCSVETGGEETQYFGPGTRLLVL.

The rearrangement uses TRBV28 and TRBJ1-2, with D possibly matching TRBD1 (6 bases). V was trimmed by 1 base and J by 4 bases, leaving 13 bases between them. The CDR3 has 15 amino acids. CDR1 MDHEN and CDR2 SYDVKM come from the germline V gene. The DNA of the CDR3 is TGTGCCAGCAGTTTATCTGGCAGGGGTACCTATGGCTACACCTTC. Protein: CASSLSGRGTYGYTF.